Listed here are 2 T cell receptor beta chains from one sample, sequenced in a study of T cell changes during pregnancy in multiple sclerosis. The assay was immunoSEQ multiplex PCR, and TCRdb's table has in-frame clones only and misses some. Among some 74,000 clones listed, more than 90% were seen once. Specimen: peripheral blood, collected after pregnancy. The receptors originated from a female donor in good health, enrolled as a control in a pregnancy study.

The rearrangement joins TRBV2 to TRBJ1-1; TRBD1 is a possible D gene (6 bases). The CDR3 contains 13 residues. Germline loops: CDR1 SNHLY, CDR2 FYNNEI. The V end lost 7 bases, the J end lost 4 bases, and 13 bases lay between the germline ends. The DNA for the CDR3 is TGTGCCAGCATATGGCAGGGGAGCACTGAAGCTTTCTTT. This codes for CASIWQGSTEAFF.

This clone appeared once. The rearrangement uses TRBV7-9 and TRBJ2-7; D perhaps matches TRBD1 (6 bases). V was clipped by 5 bases and J by 1 base, with 15 bases between them. Germline-derived CDR1 and CDR2 are SEHNR and FQNEAQ (reference sequence). This CDR3 is 15 amino acids long. The CDR3, as DNA: TGTGCCAGCAGCACTACGGACAGCATTTCCTACGAGCAGTACTTC. It translates to CASSTTDSISYEQYF.